This entry lists 14 T cell receptor beta chains sequenced from one sample in a study of cytomegalovirus exposure and HLA in healthy donors. The PCR was carried out with 60 Vbeta primers and 13 Jbeta primers. Produced via immunoSEQ multiplex PCR; TCRdb's table is partial and in-frame only. The data show some 130,000 clones, around 76% seen once. Sequencing was carried out using PBMCs. The receptors derive from a woman aged 50 to 65 in good health and CMV-seronegative.

In its sample, this clone was seen once. The chain links TRBV6-4 to TRBJ2-1; 11 bases map to TRBD2. Germline loops: CDR1 MRHNA, CDR2 SNTAGT. Trimming took 5 bases from V and 8 from J; bases not matched to a gene: 8. This CDR3 has 15 amino acids. The CDR3 DNA follows: TGTGCCAGCAGTCTAGCGGGAGGAGGTTTCGATGAGCAGTTCTTC. Its protein product is CASSLAGGGFDEQFF.

The chain has TRBV28 and TRBJ1-4; unclear D gene. The CDR3 is made up of 17 amino acids. V lost 3 bases to trimming and J lost 2 bases, with 16 bases between them. CDR1 and CDR2 (germline): MDHEN, SYDVKM. This chain's CDR3 is CASSFPLRGATNEKLFF. The CDR3 DNA is TGTGCCAGCAGTTTCCCCCTTCGCGGAGCGACTAATGAAAAACTGTTTTTT.

This rearrangement joins TRBV28 to TRBJ1-2; D is unresolved. Germline CDR1 MDHEN, CDR2 SYDVKM. V was pared by 8 bases and J by 8 bases, with 18 bases between. The CDR3 has 13 residues. The CDR3 is CASAPLSSGGYTF. The DNA for the CDR3 is TGTGCCAGCGCCCCCCTGAGCAGCGGGGGCTACACCTTC.

The genes are TRBV19 and TRBJ2-7; 8 nucleotides match TRBD1. The germline V gene encodes CDR1 LNHDA and CDR2 SQIVND (reference sequence). J was trimmed by 7 bases and V by 3 bases; bases with no gene match: 11. The CDR3 is made up of 15 amino acids. The CDR3 region is CASSIPGQGLGEQYF. The CDR3 nucleotides read TGTGCCAGTAGTATTCCCGGACAGGGTCTCGGGGAGCAGTACTTC.

The rearrangement uses TRBV5-4 and TRBJ1-2; the match to TRBD1 covers 9 bases. The V gene's germline CDR1 is SGHNT and CDR2 YYREEE (reference sequence). Unmatched junction bases numbered 6, after V lost 2 bases and J lost 4 bases. The length of the CDR3 is 15 residues. This CDR3 reads CASSLPGQGGYGYTF. In nucleotides, the CDR3 is TGTGCCAGCAGCTTACCGGGACAGGGAGGCTATGGCTACACCTTC.

The gene calls are TRBV28 and TRBJ1-2; unclear D gene. The germline V gene has CDR1 MDHEN and CDR2 SYDVKM. Trimming removed 3 bases from V and 3 bases from J, with 11 bases in between. The CDR3 is 14 amino acids. CDR3 bases: TGTGCCAGCAGTTTCCGCGGGAAACACTATGGCTACACCTTC. Encoded protein: CASSFRGKHYGYTF.

This clone has more than one count but fewer than ten. V gene TRBV28 combines with J gene TRBJ1-5; 11 bases are a match to TRBD1. This CDR3 has 15 residues. Looked up from germline, CDR1 is MDHEN and CDR2 is SYDVKM. Losses at the gene ends were 2 bases for V and 7 bases for J; bases not matched to a gene: 4. DNA for the CDR3: TGTGCCAGCAGTTTAACGGGACAGGGGGAGCAGCCCCAGCATTTT. It yields the protein CASSLTGQGEQPQHF. Combining the CDR3 with reference TRBV28 and TRBJ1-5 gives the whole variable domain DVKVTQSSRYLVKRTGEKVFLECVQDMDHENMFWYRQDPGLGLRLIYFSYDVKMKEKGDIPEGYSVSREKKERFSLILESASTNQTSMYLCASSLTGQGEQPQHFGDGTRLSIL.

This chain connects TRBV7-9 to TRBJ2-5; 13 bases agree with TRBD2. V dropped 1 base and J dropped 6; count of bases not matched to a gene: 8. Germline CDR1 reads SEHNR; CDR2 reads FQNEAQ (reference sequence). This CDR3 spans 17 amino acids. Written as DNA, the CDR3 is TGTGCCAGCAGCTTAGTGTCCGGGACTAGCGGGATGCAGACCCAGTACTTC. Encoded protein: CASSLVSGTSGMQTQYF.

The chain links TRBV7-6 to TRBJ2-7, with no clear D. The length of the CDR3 is 13 residues. Per germline, CDR1 SGHVS and CDR2 FNYEAQ. The V end lost 1 base, the J end lost 7 bases, and 11 bases lay between the germline ends. In DNA, the CDR3 is TGTGCCAGCAGCTTAGAGAGGAGCTGGGAGCAGTACTTC. It specifies CASSLERSWEQYF. The full variable domain, completed using reference TRBV7-6 and TRBJ2-7, is GAGVSQSPRYKVTKRGQDVALRCDPISGHVSLYWYRQALGQGPEFLTYFNYEAQQDKSGLPNDRFSAERPEGSISTLTIQRTEQRDSAMYRCASSLERSWEQYFGPGTRLTVT.

V and J are TRBV5-3 and TRBJ1-1; D call uncertain. TRBV5-3 is marked as an open reading frame, function uncertain. This CDR3 contains 15 residues. V gave up 2 bases and J gave up 2 bases, with 13 bases separating them. The CDR3 here is CARSFEGTVNTEAFF. CDR3 bases: TGTGCCAGAAGCTTTGAGGGCACGGTTAACACTGAAGCTTTCTTT.

The chain uses TRBV6-1 and TRBJ1-2; 8 positions agree with TRBD1. This CDR3 spans 14 amino acids. In germline, CDR1 is MNHNS, CDR2 SASEGT. V gave up 6 bases and J gave up 2 bases; unmatched junction bases: 5. The CDR3 reads CASRARQGNYGYTF. The CDR3, as DNA: TGTGCCAGCAGGGCTAGACAGGGGAACTATGGCTACACCTTC.

The rearrangement joins TRBV7-6 to TRBJ1-4; TRBD1 is a possible D gene (5 bases). The germline V and J ends were trimmed by 2 bases and 6 bases, with 16 bases remaining between them. The length of the CDR3 is 16 residues. Germline-derived CDR1 and CDR2 are SGHVS and FNYEAQ. The CDR3 DNA reads as TGTGCCAGCAGCTTAAACGCCCGGGGAGGGGATGAAAAACTGTTTTTT. This gives the protein CASSLNARGGDEKLFF.

The chain joins TRBV28 to TRBJ2-7; D is possibly TRBD2 (6 bases). The germline V and J ends were trimmed by 6 bases and 0 bases, with 33 bases remaining between them. This CDR3 has 21 residues. Germline loops: CDR1 MDHEN, CDR2 SYDVKM. The chain's CDR3 is CASSPGGAVGRPPGSSYEQYV. The CDR3 nucleotides are TGTGCCAGCAGCCCCGGGGGTGCCGTGGGCAGGCCCCCAGGGAGCTCCTACGAGCAGTACGTC.

The chain combines TRBV19 with TRBJ2-2; 7 nucleotides match TRBD2. CDR1 and CDR2 (germline): LNHDA, SQIVND (reference sequence). The CDR3 consists of 15 residues. Germline trimming cut 2 bases from V and 4 bases from J; bases unmatched to any gene: 4. CDR3 nucleotide sequence: TGTGCCAGTAGTATACAGGGCGGGAGCACCGGGGAGCTGTTTTTT. This codes for CASSIQGGSTGELFF. The complete variable domain, with remaining parts taken from reference TRBV19 and TRBJ2-2, reads DGGITQSPKYLFRKEGQNVTLSCEQNLNHDAMYWYRQDPGQGLRLIYYSQIVNDFQKGDIAEGYSVSREKKESFPLTVTSAQKNPTAFYLCASSIQGGSTGELFFGEGSRLTVL.